One and the same sample provided the 29 T cell receptor beta chains below, sequenced in a study of naive CD8 T cells in extremely preterm neonates. Cord blood came from elective full-term cesareans at about 35-42 weeks without labor or membrane rupture. Generated by immunoSEQ multiplex PCR, the TCRdb table keeps only in-frame clones and is missing some. The sample contains about 4,900 clones, about 97% of which appear only once. The sample consisted of naive CD8+ T cells from cord blood. The receptors here all came from a newborn in good health.

The chain is built from TRBV4-1 and TRBJ2-5; 10 bases match TRBD2. CDR1 and CDR2 from the germline V gene are MGHRA and YSYEKL. V dropped 0 bases and J dropped 4; count of bases not matched to a gene: 11. The CDR3 covers 18 residues. Here the CDR3 reads CASSQEPQAGGPAETQYF. As DNA, the CDR3 is TGCGCCAGCAGCCAAGAACCCCAAGCGGGGGGGCCGGCAGAGACCCAGTACTTC.

The chain employs TRBV30 and TRBJ2-3, with 15 bases that match TRBD2. V shed 1 base, J shed 6 bases, and the junction held 5 bases outside the gene matches. The CDR3 runs 16 residues. The germline gives CDR1 GTSNPN, CDR2 SVGIG (reference sequence). Here the CDR3 DNA reads TGTGCCTGGAGTGCCGGACTAGCGGGGGGGCTGGATACGCAGTATTTT. Amino acid sequence: CAWSAGLAGGLDTQYF.

V and J are TRBV5-5 and TRBJ1-2; 9 nucleotides line up with TRBD1. With V trimmed by 4 bases and J by 2 bases, 6 bases remained unmatched. Germline loops: CDR1 SGHKS, CDR2 YYEKEE (reference sequence). CDR3 length equals 15 residues. CDR3 loop: CASSVEQGANYGYTF. The CDR3 DNA reads as TGTGCCAGCAGCGTAGAACAGGGGGCGAACTATGGCTACACCTTC.

This chain joins TRBV7-9 and TRBJ2-1; 8 positions match TRBD1. This CDR3 comprises 15 residues. Germline CDR1 SEHNR, CDR2 FQNEAQ (reference sequence). V lost 2 bases, J lost 5 bases, and 5 bases stayed unmatched. CDR3 nucleotide sequence: TGTGCCAGCAGCTTAAGCACGGACAGGGACAATGAGCAGTTCTTC. Amino acids: CASSLSTDRDNEQFF.

This clone was seen only once. J is TRBJ2-3 and V is TRBV7-2; D remains unclear. CDR1 and CDR2 (germline): SGHTA, FQGNSA. CDR3 size: 13 residues. V was clipped by 5 bases and J by 4 bases, with 10 bases between them. Here the CDR3 DNA reads TGTGCCAGCAGCCCGCCCGGTTCAGATACGCAGTATTTT. Translating it yields CASSPPGSDTQYF. The full variable domain, completed using reference TRBV7-2 and TRBJ2-3, is GAGVSQSPSNKVTEKGKDVELRCDPISGHTALYWYRQSLGQGLEFLIYFQGNSAPDKSGLPSDRFSAERTGGSVSTLTIQRTQQEDSAVYLCASSPPGSDTQYFGPGTRLTVL.

This clone was picked up one time. The chain uses TRBV7-2 and TRBJ2-5, with TRBD1 matching 9 bases. Germline CDR1 is SGHTA and CDR2 is FQGNSA. The V gene end was trimmed by 5 bases and the J gene end by 1 base; junction bases not matched to a gene: 2. The CDR3 is 14 amino acids. The CDR3 sequence: CASSPDRGQETQYF. For the CDR3, the DNA is TGTGCCAGCAGCCCGGACAGGGGCCAAGAGACCCAGTACTTC.

This chain connects TRBV10-3 to TRBJ2-7, with D perhaps matching TRBD1 (5 bases). Looked up from germline, CDR1 is ENHRY and CDR2 is SYGVKD. The CDR3 length is 13 residues. V was trimmed by 6 bases and J by 0 bases, leaving 9 bases between them. In DNA, the CDR3 is TGTGCCATCAGGACGGACAACTCCTACGAGCAGTACTTC. The encoded protein is CAIRTDNSYEQYF.

The V call is TRBV2, the J call TRBJ2-5; 7 positions match TRBD2. The CDR3 is 15 amino acids. Germline-derived CDR1 and CDR2 are SNHLY and FYNNEI. After removal of 2 bases from V and 1 base from J, the junction contained 4 bases not matched to a gene. CDR3 nucleotide sequence: TGTGCCAGCAGTGAACCCGGGGGGTCCCAAGAGACCCAGTACTTC. It is translated as CASSEPGGSQETQYF.

Here the CDR3 DNA reads TGTGCCATCAGGCCGGGGACAGGGGGATCAGATACGCAGTATTTT. Residues: CAIRPGTGGSDTQYF. The rearrangement uses TRBV10-3 and TRBJ2-3; 11 bases fit TRBD1. With 6 bases clipped from V and 4 bases from J, the junction kept 6 bases outside the gene matches. Germline V CDR1 and CDR2: ENHRY, SYGVKD. This CDR3 comprises 15 residues.

The chain combines TRBV10-3 with TRBJ1-4; 9 nucleotides agree with TRBD1. The ends lost 0 bases at V and 7 bases at J; junction bases unmatched: 3. CDR3 length: 15 residues. Looked up from germline, CDR1 is ENHRY and CDR2 is SYGVKD. Here the CDR3 reads CAISESTGGGEKLFF. The CDR3 DNA is TGTGCCATCAGTGAGTCCACAGGGGGCGGTGAAAAACTGTTTTTT.

V gene TRBV30 combines with J gene TRBJ2-2; D unresolved. The CDR3 is 13 amino acids. CDR1 is GTSNPN, CDR2 SVGIG, per germline (reference sequence). The V end lost 2 bases, the J end lost 1 base, and 5 bases lay between the germline ends. CDR3 nucleotide sequence: TGTGCCTGGAGTCCCGGGAACACCGGGGAGCTGTTTTTT. This translates into CAWSPGNTGELFF. The full variable domain, rest sourced from reference TRBV30 and TRBJ2-2, is SQTIHQWPATLVQPVGSPLSLECTVEGTSNPNLYWYRQAAGRGLQLLFYSVGIGQISSEVPQNLSASRPQDRQFILSSKKLLLSDSGFYLCAWSPGNTGELFFGEGSRLTVL.

The chain links TRBV14 to TRBJ1-2; 7 nucleotides align to TRBD1. The CDR3 consists of 15 residues. V lost 1 base and J lost 4; bases outside the gene matches: 6. From germline, CDR1 is SGHDN and CDR2 FVKESK. The CDR3 DNA reads as TGTGCCAGCAGCCAAGCGGGACAGAACATCTATGGCTACACCTTC. It translates to CASSQAGQNIYGYTF.

This chain uses TRBV9 with TRBJ2-4; 11 bases line up with TRBD2. Germline CDR1 SGDLS, CDR2 YYNGEE. The CDR3 is 16 residues long. V dropped 3 bases and J dropped 2; count of bases not matched to a gene: 4. The chain's CDR3 is CASSAGLADTKNIQYF. Written as DNA, the CDR3 is TGTGCCAGCAGCGCGGGACTAGCGGACACCAAAAACATTCAGTACTTC.

The V gene is TRBV5-4, the J gene TRBJ1-4; no clear D gene. V was clipped by 3 bases and J by 0 bases, with 9 bases between them. Looked up from germline, CDR1 is SGHNT and CDR2 is YYREEE (reference sequence). This CDR3 is 15 amino acids long. The CDR3 DNA is TGTGCCAGCAGCTCCCGACAAGCAACTAATGAAAAACTGTTTTTT. Translating it yields CASSSRQATNEKLFF.

The chain recombines TRBV2 with TRBJ2-6, with D possibly matching TRBD2 (5 bases). Trimming cost V 8 bases and J 0 bases, with 8 bases left between them. Germline CDR1 and CDR2: SNHLY and FYNNEI. CDR3 size: 14 residues. The chain's CDR3 is CASCSVSGANVLTF. For the CDR3, the DNA is TGTGCCAGCTGTAGCGTCTCTGGGGCCAACGTCCTGACTTTC.

The V call is TRBV7-2, the J call TRBJ2-7; 9 bases fit TRBD2. Per the germline V gene, CDR1 is SGHTA and CDR2 is FQGNSA. V lost 3 bases to trimming and J lost 0 bases; unmatched junction nucleotides: 3. This CDR3 is 15 amino acids long. CDR3 sequence (DNA): TGTGCCAGCAGCTTGACTAGCGGCTACTCCTACGAGCAGTACTTC. Translated, it gives CASSLTSGYSYEQYF. The full variable domain, completed using reference TRBV7-2 and TRBJ2-7, is GAGVSQSPSNKVTEKGKDVELRCDPISGHTALYWYRQSLGQGLEFLIYFQGNSAPDKSGLPSDRFSAERTGGSVSTLTIQRTQQEDSAVYLCASSLTSGYSYEQYFGPGTRLTVT.

V is TRBV30 and J is TRBJ2-2; TRBD1 might be the D (6 bases). Germline CDR1 and CDR2: GTSNPN and SVGIG (reference sequence). Trimming took 3 bases from V and 1 from J, leaving 6 bases between them. The CDR3 spans 13 residues. DNA for the CDR3: TGTGCCTGGAGGGGACAGAACACCGGGGAGCTGTTTTTT. Translated, it gives CAWRGQNTGELFF.

This clone was seen a single time. The chain recombines TRBV12-5 with TRBJ2-3; 7 nucleotides align to TRBD2. The junction had 12 bases not matched to a gene; V was cut back by 3 bases and J by 0 bases. The CDR3 is made up of 18 amino acids. Germline CDR1 LGHNT, CDR2 FRNRAP. The CDR3 DNA is TGTGCTAGTGGTTTTGGTACTAGCGCCAGTTCTAGCACAGATACGCAGTATTTT. It is translated as CASGFGTSASSSTDTQYF.

The chain carries TRBV19 and TRBJ2-3; D unresolved. Per the germline V gene, CDR1 is LNHDA and CDR2 is SQIVND (reference sequence). The CDR3 contains 15 residues. With 4 bases removed from V and 2 bases from J, the gap between germline ends came to 13 bases. CDR3 sequence reads: CASSNRGGSTDTQYF. CDR3 bases: TGTGCCAGTAGTAACCGCGGCGGATCCACAGATACGCAGTATTTT.

The V gene is TRBV6-5, the J gene TRBJ2-1; possibly TRBD1 for D (5 bases). V was clipped by 8 bases and J by 0 bases, with 11 bases between them. Germline V CDR1 and CDR2: MNHEY, SVGAGI. The CDR3 is 14 amino acids. The chain's CDR3 is CASGQGSSYNEQFF. The CDR3 bases are TGTGCCAGCGGGCAGGGAAGCTCCTACAATGAGCAGTTCTTC.

V gene TRBV28 combines with J gene TRBJ1-2, with D perhaps matching TRBD1 (6 bases). This CDR3 contains 12 residues. V was clipped by 11 bases and J by 3 bases, with 13 bases between them. Germline lookup yields CDR1 MDHEN and CDR2 SYDVKM. This CDR3 reads CAGKGGDYGYTF. The DNA for the CDR3 is TGTGCCGGTAAAGGGGGGGACTATGGCTACACCTTC.

The rearrangement links TRBV6-5 to TRBJ2-7; 7 positions match TRBD1. The germline CDR1 and CDR2 sequences are MNHEY and SVGAGI. The CDR3 spans 12 residues. The V gene end was trimmed by 9 bases and the J gene end by 3 bases; junction bases not matched to a gene: 5. The CDR3 here is CASRGQDYEQYF. The CDR3 nucleotides read TGTGCCAGTCGAGGACAGGACTACGAGCAGTACTTC.

The chain combines TRBV5-1 with TRBJ1-2; 9 bases are shared with TRBD1. The junction had 13 bases not matched to a gene; V was cut back by 4 bases and J by 0 bases. The CDR3 covers 18 residues. Germline V CDR1 and CDR2: SGHRS, YFSETQ. In DNA form, the CDR3 reads TGCGCCAGCAGCCTCTGGACAGGGGCGGGACAGTCTAACTATGGCTACACCTTC. Translation: CASSLWTGAGQSNYGYTF. The variable domain in full, with the rest retrieved from reference TRBV5-1 and TRBJ1-2, is KAGVTQTPRYLIKTRGQQVTLSCSPISGHRSVSWYQQTPGQGLQFLFEYFSETQRNKGNFPGRFSGRQFSNSRSEMNVSTLELGDSALYLCASSLWTGAGQSNYGYTFGSGTRLTVV.

V and J are TRBV5-1 and TRBJ2-3; 14 bases align to TRBD2. Germline values: CDR1 SGHRS, CDR2 YFSETQ. Trimming cost V 0 bases and J 6 bases; bases outside gene matches: 0. The CDR3 extends over 15 amino acids. The CDR3 protein is CASSLGTSGGDTQYF. The CDR3 bases are TGCGCCAGCAGCTTGGGGACTAGCGGGGGGGATACGCAGTATTTT.

This sequence joins TRBV12-5 and TRBJ1-2; D might be TRBD1 (5 bases). The V gene's germline CDR1 is LGHNT and CDR2 FRNRAP. The ends were cut back, 0 bases at V and 0 bases at J, with 8 bases in the middle. The CDR3 extends over 15 amino acids. The CDR3 reads CASGLVIGANYGYTF. CDR3 sequence (DNA): TGTGCTAGTGGTTTGGTCATAGGGGCTAACTATGGCTACACCTTC.

CDR3 nucleotide sequence: TGTGCCAGCAGCGTAAGAGGGGAAGCGGGAGATACGCAGTATTTT. As protein: CASSVRGEAGDTQYF. The chain couples TRBV9 to TRBJ2-3; tentative D call: TRBD2 (6 bases). CDR1 and CDR2 from the germline V gene are SGDLS and YYNGEE. The CDR3 sequence is 15 residues long. Trimming shortened V by 1 base and J by 5 bases, and 14 bases separated the two germline ends.

The chain employs TRBV5-1 and TRBJ2-1; 8 positions agree with TRBD1. The trim removed 4 bases at V and 6 bases at J, leaving 3 bases unmatched. This CDR3 has 13 amino acids. Germline values: CDR1 SGHRS, CDR2 YFSETQ. Here the CDR3 DNA reads TGCGCCAGCAGCGCTGACAGGGGCAATGAGCAGTTCTTC. Protein product: CASSADRGNEQFF.

The chain recombines TRBV12-5 with TRBJ2-3; 8 bases are a match to TRBD1. The CDR3 has 15 amino acids. V gave up 5 bases and J gave up 2 bases; unmatched junction bases: 6. Germline CDR1 and CDR2: LGHNT and FRNRAP. DNA of the CDR3: TGTGCTAGTGGTGCCGGGACAGGAGCCACAGATACGCAGTATTTT. Translated, it gives CASGAGTGATDTQYF.

The chain couples TRBV4-2 to TRBJ2-1; a weak D match, TRBD2 (6 bases). CDR1 is LGHNA, CDR2 YNFKEQ, per germline. CDR3 length: 14 residues. With 1 base removed from V and 10 bases from J, the gap between germline ends came to 14 bases. CDR3 loop: CASSQGRGLLEQFF. CDR3 bases: TGTGCCAGCAGCCAAGGACGGGGACTTCTAGAGCAGTTCTTC.